One and the same sample provided the 25 T cell receptor beta chains below, sequenced in a study of cytomegalovirus exposure and HLA in healthy donors (dated by TCRdb to 2015 to 2018). Libraries were built with the immunoSEQ multiplex PCR assay. The multiplex PCR relied on a mix of 60 forward primers for TCR Vbeta segments and 13 reverse primers for TCR Jbeta segments. TCRdb took over this immuneACCESS table, retaining in-frame rearrangements with V and J assigned. Such tables are incomplete; in checked studies, under half of the missing clones stem from an unresolved V gene, and the remainder is unexplained. This sample has about 120,000 clones in its table, and 80% of those were observed once. The top ten clonotypes cover more than 3% of the sample. The sequencing sample was made of PBMCs. These receptors came from a male donor in good health and CMV-seronegative.

This clone was counted a few times. The genes are TRBV7-2 and TRBJ2-2; tentative D call: TRBD1 (6 bases). The V and J ends lost 5 bases and 2 bases respectively, with 15 bases between them. Germline assignment: CDR1 SGHTA and CDR2 FQGNSA. The CDR3 contains 16 residues. CDR3 sequence: CASSPDRRLNTGELFF. CDR3 coding DNA: TGTGCCAGCAGCCCGGACAGAAGACTCAACACCGGGGAGCTGTTTTTT.

A note on this clone: The same CDR3 is also encoded by other DNA sequences in this sample. The CDR3, as DNA: TGCGCCAGCAGCCCCGGACAGGGGGAAGGCTACACCTTC. Its protein product is CASSPGQGEGYTF. The chain recombines TRBV5-1 with TRBJ1-2, with 10 bases that match TRBD1. J lost 8 bases, V lost 4 bases, and 5 bases had no gene match. The CDR3 is made up of 13 amino acids. In germline, CDR1 is SGHRS, CDR2 YFSETQ. Based on the CDR3 plus reference TRBV5-1 and TRBJ1-2, the full variable domain is KAGVTQTPRYLIKTRGQQVTLSCSPISGHRSVSWYQQTPGQGLQFLFEYFSETQRNKGNFPGRFSGRQFSNSRSEMNVSTLELGDSALYLCASSPGQGEGYTFGSGTRLTVV.

This clone appeared once. This chain joins TRBV7-2 and TRBJ2-1, with TRBD2 matching 10 bases. The V gene end was trimmed by 7 bases and the J gene end by 0 bases; junction bases not matched to a gene: 6. CDR1 SGHTA and CDR2 FQGNSA come from the germline V gene. CDR3 length: 16 residues. The CDR3 DNA is TGTGCCAGCATGGCTAGCGGGGGCGTCTCCTACAATGAGCAGTTCTTC. Its protein is CASMASGGVSYNEQFF.

The rearrangement joins TRBV30 to TRBJ1-2, with D possibly matching TRBD1 (6 bases). The CDR3 is made up of 13 amino acids. CDR1 GTSNPN and CDR2 SVGIG come from the germline V gene (reference sequence). V was trimmed by 0 bases and J by 8 bases, leaving 13 bases between them. CDR3 DNA sequence: TGTGCCTGGAGTGTTAACAGGGCCTCGGGCTACACCTTC. Its translation: CAWSVNRASGYTF.

The chain combines TRBV7-2 with TRBJ2-3; 9 bases line up with TRBD1. V was clipped by 1 base and J by 0 bases; unmatched bases: 5. This CDR3 region has 17 residues. Germline V gene sequence: CDR1 SGHTA, CDR2 FQGNSA. Here the CDR3 reads CASSLVRGQGSTDTQYF. The CDR3, as DNA: TGTGCCAGCAGCTTAGTTCGCGGACAGGGGAGCACAGATACGCAGTATTTT.

The chain carries TRBV5-1 and TRBJ1-4, with D unclear. From germline, CDR1 is SGHRS and CDR2 YFSETQ. V dropped 4 bases and J dropped 3 bases, with 7 bases sitting between them. The CDR3 loop spans 13 amino acids. The CDR3 region is CASSGQSNEKLFF. In DNA form, the CDR3 reads TGCGCCAGCAGCGGCCAATCTAATGAAAAACTGTTTTTT.

The chain joins TRBV30 to TRBJ1-1; the D gene is possibly TRBD1 (5 bases). Trimming took off 0 bases at V and 0 bases at J, with 11 bases between the two ends. There are 15 residues in the CDR3. CDR1 is GTSNPN, CDR2 SVGIG, per germline (reference sequence). The DNA for the CDR3 is TGTGCCTGGAGTGTAAGGGGAAGTTTGAACACTGAAGCTTTCTTT. It codes for CAWSVRGSLNTEAFF. Complete variable domain (other parts from reference TRBV30 and TRBJ1-1): SQTIHQWPATLVQPVGSPLSLECTVEGTSNPNLYWYRQAAGRGLQLLFYSVGIGQISSEVPQNLSASRPQDRQFILSSKKLLLSDSGFYLCAWSVRGSLNTEAFFGQGTRLTVV.

This chain connects TRBV2 to TRBJ1-5; D is unresolved. The V gene lost 8 bases and the J gene lost 9 bases, with 14 bases spanning the gap. Germline V CDR1 and CDR2: SNHLY, FYNNEI. The CDR3 is made up of 12 amino acids. The CDR3 here is CASLAEGGPQHF. In nucleotides, the CDR3 is TGTGCCAGCTTGGCCGAGGGTGGGCCCCAGCATTTT.

The rearrangement uses TRBV27 and TRBJ2-7; TRBD2 might be the D (6 bases). V lost 4 bases, J lost 4 bases, and 11 bases lay in between. The CDR3 runs to 13 residues. CDR1 is MNHEY, CDR2 SMNVEV, per germline (reference sequence). The CDR3 spells CASSYGSGYEQYF. In DNA, the CDR3 is TGTGCCAGCAGTTACGGGAGCGGATACGAGCAGTACTTC.

This rearrangement joins TRBV4-1 to TRBJ2-6, with D perhaps TRBD1 (6 bases). The CDR3 runs 16 residues. Per germline, CDR1 MGHRA and CDR2 YSYEKL. V was cut by 0 bases and J by 2 bases, with 8 bases left in between. CDR3 bases: TGCGCCAGCAGCCAAGATGCAGGGGCTGGGGCCAACGTCCTGACTTTC. It codes for CASSQDAGAGANVLTF.

CDR3 sequence reads: CASSQSRVSGYTF. The CDR3, as DNA: TGTGCCAGCAGCCAATCCAGGGTGAGCGGCTACACCTTC. The V and J genes are TRBV14 and TRBJ1-2, with D perhaps TRBD1 (5 bases). CDR3 length: 13 residues. The germline gives CDR1 SGHDN, CDR2 FVKESK. Trimming pared 2 bases from V and 8 bases from J, leaving 12 bases between.

This sequence joins TRBV5-1 and TRBJ1-1, with a weak D call TRBD1 (5 bases). This CDR3 contains 15 residues. The ends were cut back, 4 bases at V and 0 bases at J, with 13 bases in the middle. Per the germline V gene, CDR1 is SGHRS and CDR2 is YFSETQ. The CDR3 nucleotides read TGCGCCAGCAGCGCACATCGGGGGGTGAACACTGAAGCTTTCTTT. Protein: CASSAHRGVNTEAFF.

The genes are TRBV6-1 and TRBJ1-1; 8 bases map to TRBD1. J gave up 2 bases and V 5 bases, and 7 bases lay outside the gene matches. CDR1 MNHNS and CDR2 SASEGT come from the germline V gene. This CDR3 spans 15 amino acids. CDR3 sequence (DNA): TGTGCCAGCAGTACGCGGACAGGGAGTAACACTGAAGCTTTCTTT. It translates to CASSTRTGSNTEAFF.

This clone was detected only a few times. V usage is TRBV10-3 and J usage is TRBJ1-3, with 8 bases matching TRBD1. V was pared by 2 bases and J by 1 base, with 7 bases of the junction left unmatched. The CDR3 contains 17 residues. From germline, CDR1 is ENHRY and CDR2 SYGVKD. CDR3 in DNA: TGTGCCATCAGTGAGGACAGGGGTTCCGCGTCTGGAAACACCATATATTTT. This sequence encodes CAISEDRGSASGNTIYF.

This clone was detected only once. The chain uses TRBV4-2 and TRBJ1-1; D remains ambiguous. CDR3 length: 13 residues. From germline, CDR1 is LGHNA and CDR2 YNFKEQ. Trimming cost V 1 base and J 9 bases, with 12 bases left between them. This CDR3 is CASSQAPGRQAFF. CDR3 DNA sequence: TGTGCCAGCAGCCAAGCCCCAGGCAGGCAAGCTTTCTTT.

The chain has TRBV25-1 and TRBJ1-1, with 9 bases fitting TRBD1. CDR3 length: 13 amino acids. The junction had 1 base not matched to a gene; V was cut back by 2 bases and J by 6 bases. Germline V lookup: CDR1 MGHDK, CDR2 SYGVNS. CDR3 sequence reads: CASSEGDRAEAFF. The CDR3 nucleotides are TGTGCCAGCAGTGAAGGGGACAGGGCTGAAGCTTTCTTT.

The CDR3 spells CAWSVPGGFVLTF. The DNA of the CDR3 is TGTGCCTGGAGTGTACCGGGGGGATTCGTCCTGACTTTC. The chain carries TRBV30 and TRBJ2-6, with 7 bases that match TRBD2. The V and J ends lost 0 bases and 12 bases, in that order; junction bases with no gene match: 5. The CDR3 has 13 amino acids. Germline CDR1 GTSNPN, CDR2 SVGIG (reference sequence).

In the case of this clone: Sequence at one end of the junction differs from germline and may be a read error. CDR3 nucleotides: TGTGCCAGCAGTTGGGCCGGAGGGGGCAGACCGAAGCGTTCTCCCTTT. Its protein product is CASSWAGGGRPKRSPF. V is TRBV28 and J is TRBJ1-1, with 7 bases identical to TRBD1. Germline CDR1 and CDR2: MDHEN and SYDVKM. This CDR3 contains 16 residues. Full variable domain (remainder filled in from reference TRBV28 and TRBJ1-1): DVKVTQSSRYLVKRTGEKVFLECVQDMDHENMFWYRQDPGLGLRLIYFSYDVKMKEKGDIPEGYSVSREKKERFSLILESASTNQTSMYLCASSWAGGGRPKRSPFGQGTRLTVV.

This rearrangement joins TRBV7-2 to TRBJ1-1; D gene uncertain. The V end was cut by 5 bases, the J end by 4 bases, with 17 bases between. The V gene's germline CDR1 is SGHTA and CDR2 FQGNSA. The CDR3 consists of 15 residues. CDR3 in DNA: TGTGCCAGCAGCCTGGGCTACGGAGGAGGCACTGAAGCTTTCTTT. Translated, it gives CASSLGYGGGTEAFF.

J is TRBJ2-1 and V is TRBV13; D possibly corresponds to TRBD2 (6 bases). CDR3 length: 15 amino acids. V lost 3 bases and J 0 bases, leaving 9 bases between the germline ends. The germline CDR1 and CDR2 sequences are PRHDT and FYEKMQ (reference sequence). The CDR3 here is CASSFVGGSYNEQFF. The CDR3 DNA follows: TGTGCCAGCAGCTTCGTGGGGGGCTCCTACAATGAGCAGTTCTTC.

V gene TRBV5-5 combines with J gene TRBJ1-1; 7 bases are a match to TRBD1. Per the germline V gene, CDR1 is SGHKS and CDR2 is YYEKEE (reference sequence). After removal of 4 bases from V and 0 bases from J, the junction contained 3 bases not matched to a gene. There are 14 residues in the CDR3. CDR3 protein: CASSLTGMNTEAFF. CDR3 nucleotide sequence: TGTGCCAGCAGCCTGACAGGGATGAACACTGAAGCTTTCTTT.

V gene TRBV6-1 combines with J gene TRBJ1-5; D is possibly TRBD1 (6 bases). Trimming removed 4 bases at V and 8 bases at J, with 18 bases between. The CDR3 has 15 residues. The V gene's germline CDR1 is MNHNS and CDR2 SASEGT. In DNA, the CDR3 is TGTGCCAGCAGTGGAGGTGGGGGGGCTCTGGAGCCCCAGCATTTT. Protein sequence: CASSGGGGALEPQHF.

This clone was seen just once. J is TRBJ2-5 and V is TRBV29-1; 14 nucleotides agree with TRBD2. Trimming removed 7 bases from V and 5 bases from J; junction bases left unmatched: 18. The CDR3 contains 18 residues. Germline V gene lookup returns CDR1 SQVTM and CDR2 ANQGSEA. In nucleotides, the CDR3 is TGCAGCGGATCCCGACAGGGGGGACTAGCGGGAGTGTTCGAGACCCAGTACTTC. Translation: CSGSRQGGLAGVFETQYF.

This chain uses TRBV15 with TRBJ1-2, with TRBD1 as a possible D gene (6 bases). CDR3 length: 13 amino acids. Germline V CDR1 and CDR2: LNHNV, YYDKDF (reference sequence). V lost 1 base to trimming and J lost 8 bases, with 11 bases between them. The CDR3 DNA is TGTGCCACCAGCAGAGTCAGGGGCGGAGGCTACACCTTC. Translating gives CATSRVRGGGYTF.

The chain links TRBV9 to TRBJ2-3; 11 bases agree with TRBD2. V was pared by 0 bases and J by 4 bases, with 1 base of the junction left unmatched. The V gene's germline CDR1 is SGDLS and CDR2 YYNGEE. The CDR3 runs 15 residues. DNA of the CDR3: TGTGCCAGCAGCGTAGGACTAGCGGGACCAGATACGCAGTATTTT. This sequence encodes CASSVGLAGPDTQYF.